This TCR beta chain emerged from a study of CD8+ T cells in alopecia areata. Overall study results and limits: Scalp data also include sequences from resident alphabeta T cells of normal skin.

Concerning this clone itself: Its antigen remains unidentified.

The sequencing template was cDNA reverse transcribed from extracted RNA. Some clones are missing from TCRdb's copy, which holds only in-frame ones; the method was immunoSEQ multiplex PCR. The repertoire holds about 110,000 clones, with about 50% as singletons. Material: NKG2D-low CD8+ T cells sorted from blood. This TCR came from a human donor with alopecia areata.

CDR3: CASTDKDTQYF. Written as DNA, the CDR3 is TGTGCCAGCACTGATAAAGATACGCAGTATTTT. This chain joins TRBV2 and TRBJ2-3, with unresolved D. The CDR3 covers 11 residues. Germline CDR1 and CDR2: SNHLY and FYNNEI. V lost 7 bases to trimming and J lost 5 bases, with 7 bases between them. Supplemented by reference TRBV2 and TRBJ2-3, the full variable domain reads EPEVTQTPSHQVTQMGQEVILRCVPISNHLYFYWYRQILGQKVEFLVSFYNNEISEKSEIFDDQFSVERPDGSNFTLKIRSTKLEDSAMYFCASTDKDTQYFGPGTRLTVL.